Sequencing of this T cell receptor beta chain was carried out in a study of Ad26.COV2.S vaccination and SARS-CoV-2 variants. The method was immunoSEQ multiplex PCR; TCRdb's version includes in-frame clones alone and lacks a portion of them. The sample gives roughly 700,000 clones, more than 80% of which show up once; approximately 1.5% is in the top ten. The germline CDR1 and CDR2 sequences are LGHNA and YSLEER. The CDR3 length is 20 residues. Trimming removed 2 bases from V and 0 bases from J; junction bases left unmatched: 12. Treatment defined: 15 to 20 received Ad26.COV2.S at low or high dose, single or two shots; several received placebo; per-sample allocation not given. Day 63 following the first vaccine or placebo injection was when the samples were taken. The donor was a Boston adult aged 18-55 years.

The specimen comprised peripheral blood, sampled in a trial of Ad26.COV2.S vaccine versus placebo. The clonotype originates from a person between 18 and 65 years old who received the Ad26.COV2.S COVID-19 vaccine or a placebo. The gene calls are TRBV4-3 and TRBJ2-6, with TRBD2 identical over 8 bases. DNA of the CDR3: TGCGCCAGCAGCCAAATTCTCCTAGCGGGCCTGCTCTCTGGGGCCAACGTCCTGACTTTC. Translated: CASSQILLAGLLSGANVLTF.